This TCR beta chain was sequenced for a study of blood T cell repertoires in COVID-19. The table came from immunoSEQ multiplex PCR; TCRdb's copy has only in-frame clones and leaves some out. This table has over 85,000 clones, about 85% appearing once. The CDR3 sequence is 14 residues long. The germline V and J ends were trimmed by 4 bases and 0 bases, with 10 bases remaining between them. Germline loops: CDR1 SGHDT, CDR2 YYEEEE. The sequencing sample was made of peripheral blood. The chain links TRBV5-6 to TRBJ1-1; perhaps TRBD1 as D (6 bases). The TCR originated in a man in his fifties or sixties with active COVID-19. The CDR3 DNA sequence: TGTGCCAGCAGCGCACAGGGATTGAACACTGAAGCTTTCTTT. Its protein product is CASSAQGLNTEAFF.